These 9 T cell receptor beta chains were all obtained from the same sample, sequenced in a study of blood T cell repertoires in COVID-19 (dated by TCRdb to between 2020 and 2021). The library was obtained by the immunoSEQ multiplex PCR assay. The table comes from immuneACCESS by way of TCRdb, which keeps in-frame sequences with V and J called. Part of the clones is missing from these tables; in studies checked, under half for an unresolved V gene and the rest for unknown reasons. The sample table contains tens of thousands of clones; only one count was recorded for about 80% of them. The biggest ten clones account for around a tenth of the sample. The sample was peripheral blood. These receptors were obtained from a woman in her 70s with acute or convalescent COVID-19.

V usage is TRBV19 and J usage is TRBJ2-1; 8 bases fit TRBD1. J lost 3 bases, V lost 6 bases, and 7 bases had no gene match. Germline assignment: CDR1 LNHDA and CDR2 SQIVND (reference sequence). CDR3 length: 15 residues. The CDR3 region is CASRPRGQGYNEQFF. The CDR3 region has the DNA TGTGCCAGTAGACCCCGCGGACAGGGCTACAATGAGCAGTTCTTC.

V gene TRBV25-1 combines with J gene TRBJ1-5, with 7 positions matching TRBD1. The V gene end was trimmed by 7 bases and the J gene end by 5 bases; junction bases not matched to a gene: 11. Germline V lookup: CDR1 MGHDK, CDR2 SYGVNS. This CDR3 has 15 amino acids. CDR3 DNA sequence: TGTGCCAGCACGATAGGAGGGGGCGAGGATCAGCCCCAGCATTTT. This gives the protein CASTIGGGEDQPQHF.

The CDR3 coding sequence is TGCGCCAGCAGCTTGGTTGGGGAGTCTGGCTACACCTTC. Its translation: CASSLVGESGYTF. The genes are TRBV5-1 and TRBJ1-2, with no clear D. Germline V CDR1 and CDR2: SGHRS, YFSETQ. Deletions cut 0 bases from V and 7 bases from J, with 10 bases between. This CDR3 region has 13 residues.

This chain links TRBV12-3 or TRBV12-4 with TRBJ1-4; possibly TRBD1 for D (5 bases). V was shortened by 3 bases and J by 10 bases, with 12 bases between the two germline ends. CDR3 length: 13 residues. CDR3 nucleotide sequence: TGTGCCAGCAGTTTCAGGGTGTCTGGAAAACTGTTTTTT. Translation gives CASSFRVSGKLFF.

The chain is built from TRBV7-9 and TRBJ1-2, with no clear D. V lost 0 bases and J lost 2, with 7 bases in between. The germline gives CDR1 SEHNR, CDR2 FQNEAQ (reference sequence). The CDR3 has 14 residues. This chain's CDR3 is CASSLAVANYGYTF. In DNA form, the CDR3 reads TGTGCCAGCAGCTTAGCGGTTGCGAACTATGGCTACACCTTC.

For this clone: Germline and junction disagree at one end, which may indicate a read error. The rearrangement joins TRBV13 to TRBJ2-7, with 8 bases aligning to TRBD1. Germline V gene lookup returns CDR1 PRHDT and CDR2 FYEKMQ (reference sequence). CDR3 length equals 14 residues. This CDR3 is CASRLGQGNYEQYF. CDR3 nucleotide sequence: TGTGCCAGCAGATTAGGACAGGGAAACTACGAGCAGTACTTC.

V is TRBV9 and J is TRBJ2-2; D unresolved. Trimming removed 4 bases at V and 8 bases at J, with 12 bases between. Germline CDR1 SGDLS, CDR2 YYNGEE. The CDR3 loop spans 13 amino acids. Written as DNA, the CDR3 is TGTGCCAGCAGCCCCCTGAGTCGGGGGGAGCTGTTTTTT. This codes for CASSPLSRGELFF.

This clone came up a few times. This sequence joins TRBV27 and TRBJ2-6; 8 nucleotides align to TRBD2. With 4 bases clipped from V and 0 bases from J, the junction kept 8 bases outside the gene matches. The CDR3 runs to 18 residues. Germline assignment: CDR1 MNHEY and CDR2 SMNVEV (reference sequence). The CDR3 nucleotides read TGTGCCAGCAGTTCACGGGGGGGCTCCCTCTCTGGGGCCAACGTCCTGACTTTC. Protein product: CASSSRGGSLSGANVLTF.

The chain uses TRBV30 and TRBJ1-5, with a weak D call TRBD1 (5 bases). V was clipped by 0 bases and J by 9 bases, with 12 bases between them. This CDR3 has 13 amino acids. Germline V lookup: CDR1 GTSNPN, CDR2 SVGIG (reference sequence). The CDR3 region is CAWSVSGQGPQHF. In DNA form, the CDR3 reads TGTGCCTGGAGTGTGTCAGGCCAGGGGCCCCAGCATTTT.